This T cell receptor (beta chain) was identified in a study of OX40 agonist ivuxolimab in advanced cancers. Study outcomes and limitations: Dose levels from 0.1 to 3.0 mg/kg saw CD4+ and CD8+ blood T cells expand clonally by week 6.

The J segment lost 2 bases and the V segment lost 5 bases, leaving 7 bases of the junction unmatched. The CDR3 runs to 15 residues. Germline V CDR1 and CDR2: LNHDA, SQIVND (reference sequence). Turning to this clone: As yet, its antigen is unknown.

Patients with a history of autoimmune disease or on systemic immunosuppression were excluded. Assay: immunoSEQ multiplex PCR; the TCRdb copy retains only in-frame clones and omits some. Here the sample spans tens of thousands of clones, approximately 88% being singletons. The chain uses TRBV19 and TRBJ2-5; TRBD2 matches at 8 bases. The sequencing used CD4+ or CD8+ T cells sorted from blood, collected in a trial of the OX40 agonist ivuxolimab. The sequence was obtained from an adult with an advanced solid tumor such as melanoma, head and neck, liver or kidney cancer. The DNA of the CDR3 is TGTGCCAGTAGTTTCGGACTAGCCACTCAAGAGACCCAGTACTTC. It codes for CASSFGLATQETQYF.